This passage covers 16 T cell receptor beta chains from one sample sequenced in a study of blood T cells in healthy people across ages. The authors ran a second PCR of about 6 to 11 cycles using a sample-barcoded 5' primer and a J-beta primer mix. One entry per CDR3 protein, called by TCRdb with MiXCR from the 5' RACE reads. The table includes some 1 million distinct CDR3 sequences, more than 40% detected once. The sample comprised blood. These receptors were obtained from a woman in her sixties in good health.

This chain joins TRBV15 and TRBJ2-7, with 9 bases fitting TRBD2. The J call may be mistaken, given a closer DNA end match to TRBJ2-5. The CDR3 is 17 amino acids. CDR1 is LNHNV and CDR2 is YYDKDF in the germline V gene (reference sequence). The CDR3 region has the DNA TGTGCCACCAGCAGAGTCGGGTTAGCGGGAGCTCGCGAGACCCAGTACTTC. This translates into CATSRVGLAGARETQYF.

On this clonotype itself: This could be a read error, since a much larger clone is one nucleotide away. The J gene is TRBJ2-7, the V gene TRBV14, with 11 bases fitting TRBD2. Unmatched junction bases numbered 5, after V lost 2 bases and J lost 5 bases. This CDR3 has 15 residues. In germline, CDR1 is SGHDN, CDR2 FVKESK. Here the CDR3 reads CASSQLAGGTDEQYF. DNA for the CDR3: TGTGCCAGCAGCCAACTAGCGGGAGGAACCGACGAGCAGTACTTC.

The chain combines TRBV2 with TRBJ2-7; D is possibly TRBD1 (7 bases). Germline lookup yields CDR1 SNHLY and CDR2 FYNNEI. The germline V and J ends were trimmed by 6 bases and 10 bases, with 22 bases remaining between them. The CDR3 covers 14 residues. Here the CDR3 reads CASREGAGVLAQYF. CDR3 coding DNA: TGTGCCAGCAGGGAGGGGGCTGGCGTTTTAGCCCAGTACTTC.

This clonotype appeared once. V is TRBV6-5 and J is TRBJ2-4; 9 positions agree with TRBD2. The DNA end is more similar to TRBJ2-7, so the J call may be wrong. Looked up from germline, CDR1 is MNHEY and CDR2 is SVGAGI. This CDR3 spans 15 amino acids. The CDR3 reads CASGKASGIGYEQYF. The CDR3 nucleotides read TGTGCCAGCGGGAAGGCTAGCGGGATAGGTTACGAGCAGTACTTC.

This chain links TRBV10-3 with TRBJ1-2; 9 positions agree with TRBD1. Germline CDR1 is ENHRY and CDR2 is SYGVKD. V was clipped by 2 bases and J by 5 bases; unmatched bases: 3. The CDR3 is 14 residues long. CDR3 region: CAISEDRGKYGYTF. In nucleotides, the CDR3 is TGTGCCATCAGTGAGGACAGGGGGAAGTATGGCTACACCTTC.

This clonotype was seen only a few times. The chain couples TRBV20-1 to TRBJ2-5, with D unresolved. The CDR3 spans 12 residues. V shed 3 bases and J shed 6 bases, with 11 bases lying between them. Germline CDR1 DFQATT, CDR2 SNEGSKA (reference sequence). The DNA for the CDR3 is TGCAGTGCTAGTAGGTCGGAGAAGACCCAGTACTTC. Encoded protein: CSASRSEKTQYF.

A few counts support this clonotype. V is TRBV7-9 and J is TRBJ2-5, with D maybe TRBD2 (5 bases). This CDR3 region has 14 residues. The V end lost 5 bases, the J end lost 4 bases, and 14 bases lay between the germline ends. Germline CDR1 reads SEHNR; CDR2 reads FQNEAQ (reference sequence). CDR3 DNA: TGTGCCAGCAGCGGTCGATCTAGCTTAGAGACCCAGTACTTC. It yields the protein CASSGRSSLETQYF.

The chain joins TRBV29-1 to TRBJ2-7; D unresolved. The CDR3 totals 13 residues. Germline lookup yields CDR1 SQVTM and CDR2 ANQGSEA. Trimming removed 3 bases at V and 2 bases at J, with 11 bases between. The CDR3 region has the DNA TGCAGCGTTGAGATGGCGGAAACCTACGAGCAGTACTTC. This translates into CSVEMAETYEQYF.

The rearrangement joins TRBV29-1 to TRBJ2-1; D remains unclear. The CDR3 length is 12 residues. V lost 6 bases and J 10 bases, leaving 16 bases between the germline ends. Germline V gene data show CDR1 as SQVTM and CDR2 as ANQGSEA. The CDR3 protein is CSVSGTAYEQFF. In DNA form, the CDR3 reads TGCAGCGTCTCAGGTACAGCGTACGAGCAGTTCTTC.

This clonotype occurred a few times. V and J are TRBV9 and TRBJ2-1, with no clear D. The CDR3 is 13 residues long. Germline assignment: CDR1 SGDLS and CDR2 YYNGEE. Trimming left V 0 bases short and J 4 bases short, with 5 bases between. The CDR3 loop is CASSVAPYNEQFF. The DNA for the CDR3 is TGTGCCAGCAGCGTAGCCCCTTACAATGAGCAGTTCTTC.

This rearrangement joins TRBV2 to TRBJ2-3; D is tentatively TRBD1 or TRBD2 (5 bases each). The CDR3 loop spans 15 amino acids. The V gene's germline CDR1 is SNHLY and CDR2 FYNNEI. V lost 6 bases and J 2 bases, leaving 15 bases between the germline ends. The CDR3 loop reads CASRPGPVFTDTQYF. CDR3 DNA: TGTGCCAGCAGACCGGGACCAGTTTTCACAGATACGCAGTATTTT.

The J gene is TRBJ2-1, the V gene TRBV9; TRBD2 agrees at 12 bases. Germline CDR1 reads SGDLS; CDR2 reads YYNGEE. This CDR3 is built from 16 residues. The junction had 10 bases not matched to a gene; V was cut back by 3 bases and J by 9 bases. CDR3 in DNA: TGTGCCAGCAGCGCCAGGACTAGCGGGAACGGAGGTGAGCAGTTCTTC. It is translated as CASSARTSGNGGEQFF.

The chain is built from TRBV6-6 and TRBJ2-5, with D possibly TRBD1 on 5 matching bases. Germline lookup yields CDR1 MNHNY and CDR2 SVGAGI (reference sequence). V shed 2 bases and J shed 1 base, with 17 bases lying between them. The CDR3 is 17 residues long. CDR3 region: CASSYPSGWGSQETQYF. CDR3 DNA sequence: TGTGCCAGCAGTTACCCTTCAGGGTGGGGCTCCCAAGAGACCCAGTACTTC.

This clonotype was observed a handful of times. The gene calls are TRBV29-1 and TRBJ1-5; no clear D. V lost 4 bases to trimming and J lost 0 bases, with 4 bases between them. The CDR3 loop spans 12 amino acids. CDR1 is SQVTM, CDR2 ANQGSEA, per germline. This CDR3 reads CSVAYSNQPQHF. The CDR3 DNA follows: TGCAGCGTTGCGTATAGCAATCAGCCCCAGCATTTT.

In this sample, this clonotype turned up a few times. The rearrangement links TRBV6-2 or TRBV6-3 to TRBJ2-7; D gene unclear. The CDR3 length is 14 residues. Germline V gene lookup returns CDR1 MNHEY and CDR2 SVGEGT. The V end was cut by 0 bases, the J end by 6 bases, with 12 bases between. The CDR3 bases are TGTGCCAGCAGTTACTCCAGTTTTACCAGCGAGCAGTACTTC. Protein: CASSYSSFTSEQYF.

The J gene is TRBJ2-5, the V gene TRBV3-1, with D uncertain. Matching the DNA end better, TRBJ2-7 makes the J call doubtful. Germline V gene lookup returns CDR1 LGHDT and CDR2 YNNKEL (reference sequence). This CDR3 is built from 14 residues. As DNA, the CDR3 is TGTGCCAGCAGCCAAGGTGGCAGGCGCAACGAGCAGTACTTC. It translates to CASSQGGRRNEQYF.